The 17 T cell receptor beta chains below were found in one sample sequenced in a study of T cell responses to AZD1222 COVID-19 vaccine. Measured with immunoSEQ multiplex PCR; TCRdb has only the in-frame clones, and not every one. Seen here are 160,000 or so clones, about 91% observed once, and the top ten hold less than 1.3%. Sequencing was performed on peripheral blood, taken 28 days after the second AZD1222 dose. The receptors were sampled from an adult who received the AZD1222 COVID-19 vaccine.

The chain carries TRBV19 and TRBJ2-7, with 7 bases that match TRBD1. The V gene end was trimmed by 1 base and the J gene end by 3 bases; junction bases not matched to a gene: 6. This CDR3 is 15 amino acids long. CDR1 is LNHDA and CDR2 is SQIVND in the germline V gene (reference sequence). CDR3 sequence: CASSIAGTADYEQYF. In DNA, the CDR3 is TGTGCCAGTAGTATAGCCGGGACAGCAGACTACGAGCAGTACTTC.

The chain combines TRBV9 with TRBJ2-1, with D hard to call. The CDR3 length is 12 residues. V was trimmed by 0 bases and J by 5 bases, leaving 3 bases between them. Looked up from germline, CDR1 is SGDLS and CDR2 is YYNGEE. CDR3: CASSVGDNEQFF. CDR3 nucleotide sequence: TGTGCCAGCAGCGTAGGAGACAATGAGCAGTTCTTC. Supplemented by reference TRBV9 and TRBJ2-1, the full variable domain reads DSGVTQTPKHLITATGQRVTLRCSPRSGDLSVYWYQQSLDQGLQFLIQYYNGEERAKGNILERFSAQQFPDLHSELNLSSLELGDSALYFCASSVGDNEQFFGPGTRLTVL.

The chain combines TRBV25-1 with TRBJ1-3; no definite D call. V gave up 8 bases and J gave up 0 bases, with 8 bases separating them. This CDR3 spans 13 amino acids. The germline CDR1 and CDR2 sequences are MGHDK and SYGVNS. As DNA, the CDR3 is TGTGCCAGCCCCGCCAGCTCTGGAAACACCATATATTTT. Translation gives CASPASSGNTIYF. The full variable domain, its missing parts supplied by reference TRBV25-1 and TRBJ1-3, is EADIYQTPRYLVIGTGKKITLECSQTMGHDKMYWYQQDPGMELHLIHYSYGVNSTEKGDLSSESTVSRIRTEHFPLTLESARPSHTSQYLCASPASSGNTIYFGEGSWLTVV.

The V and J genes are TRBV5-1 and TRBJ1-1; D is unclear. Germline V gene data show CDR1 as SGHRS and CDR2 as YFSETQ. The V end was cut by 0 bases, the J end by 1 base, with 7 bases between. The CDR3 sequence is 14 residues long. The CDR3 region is CASSLDTGNTEAFF. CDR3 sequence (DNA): TGCGCCAGCAGCTTGGACACCGGGAACACTGAAGCTTTCTTT.

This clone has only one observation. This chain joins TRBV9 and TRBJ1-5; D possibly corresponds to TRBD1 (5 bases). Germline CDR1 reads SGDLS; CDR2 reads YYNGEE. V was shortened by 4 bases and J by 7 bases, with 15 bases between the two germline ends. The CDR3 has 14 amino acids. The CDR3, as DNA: TGTGCCAGCAGCCCTTGGGACTCTGGACAGCCCCAGCATTTT. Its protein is CASSPWDSGQPQHF.

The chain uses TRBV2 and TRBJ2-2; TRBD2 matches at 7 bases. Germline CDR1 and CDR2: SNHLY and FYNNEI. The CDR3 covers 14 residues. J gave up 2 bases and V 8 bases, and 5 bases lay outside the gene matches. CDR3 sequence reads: CASLGLLNTGELFF. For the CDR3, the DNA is TGTGCCAGCTTGGGACTACTTAACACCGGGGAGCTGTTTTTT.

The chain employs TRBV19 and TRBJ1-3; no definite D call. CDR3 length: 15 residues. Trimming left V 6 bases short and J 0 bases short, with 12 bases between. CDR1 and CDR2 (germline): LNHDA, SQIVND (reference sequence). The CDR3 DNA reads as TGTGCCAGTAGGACCTTGAGGACCTCTGGAAACACCATATATTTT. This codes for CASRTLRTSGNTIYF.

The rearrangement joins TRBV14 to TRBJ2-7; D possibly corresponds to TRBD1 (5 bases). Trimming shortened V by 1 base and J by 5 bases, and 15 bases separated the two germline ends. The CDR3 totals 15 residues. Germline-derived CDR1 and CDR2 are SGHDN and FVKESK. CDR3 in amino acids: CASSQVWTKWDEQYF. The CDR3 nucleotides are TGTGCCAGCAGCCAAGTCTGGACAAAGTGGGACGAGCAGTACTTC.

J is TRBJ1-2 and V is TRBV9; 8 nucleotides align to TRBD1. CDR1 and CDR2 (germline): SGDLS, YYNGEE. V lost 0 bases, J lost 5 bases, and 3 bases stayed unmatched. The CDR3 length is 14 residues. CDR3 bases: TGTGCCAGCAGCGTAGGACAGGGGCAGTATGGCTACACCTTC. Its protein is CASSVGQGQYGYTF.

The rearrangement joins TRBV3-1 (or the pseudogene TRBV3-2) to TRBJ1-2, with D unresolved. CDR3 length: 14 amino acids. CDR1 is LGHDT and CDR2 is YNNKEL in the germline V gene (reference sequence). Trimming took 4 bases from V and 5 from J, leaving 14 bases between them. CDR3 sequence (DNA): TGTGCCAGCAGCCGCGACCCGGACGGGTATGGCTACACCTTC. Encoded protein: CASSRDPDGYGYTF.

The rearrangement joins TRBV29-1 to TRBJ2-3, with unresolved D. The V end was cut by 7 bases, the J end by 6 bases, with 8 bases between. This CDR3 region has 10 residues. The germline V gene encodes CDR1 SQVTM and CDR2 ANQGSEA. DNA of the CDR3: TGCAGCGCCCCTTCTGATACGCAGTATTTT. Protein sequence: CSAPSDTQYF.

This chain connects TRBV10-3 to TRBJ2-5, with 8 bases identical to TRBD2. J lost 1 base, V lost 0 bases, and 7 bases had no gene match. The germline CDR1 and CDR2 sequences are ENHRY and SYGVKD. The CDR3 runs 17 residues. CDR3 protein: CAISESRTSRPQETQYF. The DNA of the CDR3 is TGTGCCATCAGTGAGTCGAGGACTAGCAGGCCCCAAGAGACCCAGTACTTC.

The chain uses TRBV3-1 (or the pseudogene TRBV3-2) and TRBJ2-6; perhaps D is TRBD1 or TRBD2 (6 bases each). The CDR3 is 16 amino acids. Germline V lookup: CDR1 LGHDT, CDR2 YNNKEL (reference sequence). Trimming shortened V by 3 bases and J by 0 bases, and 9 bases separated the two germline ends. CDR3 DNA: TGTGCCAGCAGCCAGGGGGGCCGCTCTGGGGCCAACGTCCTGACTTTC. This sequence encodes CASSQGGRSGANVLTF.

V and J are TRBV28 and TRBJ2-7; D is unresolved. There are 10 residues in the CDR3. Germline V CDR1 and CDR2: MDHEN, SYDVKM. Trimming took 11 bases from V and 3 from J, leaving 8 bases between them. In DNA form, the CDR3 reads TGTGCCTCTGGGCTCTACGAGCAGTACTTC. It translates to CASGLYEQYF.

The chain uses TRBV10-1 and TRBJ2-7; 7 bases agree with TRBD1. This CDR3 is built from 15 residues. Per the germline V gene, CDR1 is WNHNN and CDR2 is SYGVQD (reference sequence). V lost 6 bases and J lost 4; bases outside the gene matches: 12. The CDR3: CASSPRQGSRYEQYF. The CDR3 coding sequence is TGCGCCAGCAGCCCCCGACAGGGATCGCGATACGAGCAGTACTTC.

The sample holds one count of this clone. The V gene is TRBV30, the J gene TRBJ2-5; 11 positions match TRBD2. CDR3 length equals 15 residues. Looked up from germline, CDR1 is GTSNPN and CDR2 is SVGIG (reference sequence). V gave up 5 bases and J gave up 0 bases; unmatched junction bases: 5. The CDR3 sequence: CAWGLAGGYQETQYF. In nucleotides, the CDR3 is TGTGCCTGGGGATTAGCGGGGGGGTACCAAGAGACCCAGTACTTC.

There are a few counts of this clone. The chain's CDR3 is CAPKIGEQYF. The CDR3 region has the DNA TGTGCCCCGAAAATTGGAGAGCAGTACTTC. The chain carries TRBV11-2 and TRBJ2-7; D is uncertain. Trimming left V 11 bases short and J 7 bases short, with 12 bases between. CDR3 size: 10 residues. The germline CDR1 and CDR2 sequences are SGHAT and FQNNGV.